This T cell receptor beta chain was found in a study of T cell responses to AZD1222 COVID-19 vaccine. Whole-study findings and limits: It should be noted that donors were predominantly white British and more often female, and clonal diversity was possibly underestimated. Every sample of the repertoires postdated the peak T cell response. Close to half of all spike-specific TCRs reportedly target regions of the variants that are unmutated.

V lost 5 bases, J lost 2 bases, and 9 bases stayed unmatched. CDR3 length equals 16 residues. Per germline, CDR1 MDHEN and CDR2 SYDVKM. On this clone itself: The antigen is undetermined.

Here immunoSEQ multiplex PCR was the method, and the copy in TCRdb shows in-frame clones only, minus some. The sample has fewer than 120,000 clones, nearly 90% seen once; the top ten hold about 3%. The receptor was derived from an adult in good health. This material consisted of peripheral blood, taken on day 0 of AZD1222 vaccination. This chain links TRBV28 with TRBJ1-5, with 7 bases identical to TRBD1. The CDR3 DNA follows: TGTGCCAGCAGTCTCCTTCGAGGACAGGGCAATCAGCCCCAGCATTTT. Translation: CASSLLRGQGNQPQHF.